Sequencing of this TCR beta chain was carried out in a study of early T cells in non-severe SARS-CoV-2 infection. Unique molecular identifiers were attached to individual cDNA molecules. TCRdb re-called the 5' RACE reads through MiXCR, storing one row per CDR3 protein. This sample has around 63,000 distinct CDR3 sequences; approximately 9.1% occur once, and the top ten carry about a sixth. This specimen was whole blood, taken at baseline. This clonotype was sampled from an adult who was a healthcare worker with PCR-confirmed SARS-CoV-2 infection or an uninfected control (not recorded which).

Here the CDR3 reads CASSREWEQFF. The CDR3 bases are TGTGCCAGCAGCCGAGAGTGGGAGCAGTTCTTC. This rearrangement joins TRBV5-6 to TRBJ2-1; D uncertain. V was clipped by 4 bases and J by 10 bases, with 9 bases between them. This CDR3 has 11 residues. The germline V gene encodes CDR1 SGHDT and CDR2 YYEEEE.